This T cell receptor beta chain was found in a study of beta chain features in type 1 diabetes. Notes on the study in general: VDJ junctions from patients with type 1 diabetes contained fewer insertions and more deletions. All four CD4+ subsets of Type 1 diabetes patients contained TCRB CDR3s that were moderately but significantly shorter. A cDNA-based sequencing approach could over-represent cells with high TCR expression.

As every portion of the isolated RNA was reverse transcribed, the sequencing read expressed TCRB transcripts. Using immunoSEQ multiplex PCR, the repertoire was profiled, and TCRdb retains in-frame clones only, with some absent. The sample shows over 650,000 clones, over 12% of them seen only once. Of note for this clone: Its antigen is unidentified.

The CDR3 length is 14 residues. Germline loops: CDR1 GTSNPN, CDR2 SVGIG (reference sequence). V was shortened by 4 bases and J by 1 base, with 13 bases between the two germline ends. The chain joins TRBV30 to TRBJ1-1, with D perhaps matching TRBD1 (5 bases). This clonotype was sampled from a man aged 18-30 years with type 1 diabetes. The source material was naive CD4+ T cells from blood. The CDR3 sequence: CAWTRDPSNTEAFF. DNA of the CDR3: TGTGCCTGGACTAGGGACCCATCGAACACTGAAGCTTTCTTT.